These T cell receptor beta chains were read from a single sample in a study of blood T cell repertoires in COVID-19. Some clones are missing from TCRdb's copy, which holds only in-frame ones; the method was immunoSEQ multiplex PCR. Here the sample spans approximately 190,000 clones, 84% being singletons. Sequenced material: PBMCs or T cells enriched from blood (not recorded which). The receptors here all came from a woman aged 25 to 45 who had been exposed to COVID-19. Each CDR3 is given with its conserved first and last residue. A D gene is named only where the DNA matches it firmly. Not every row has a clone size; where given, it reads once, few, many or a size class.

v_gene	abundance	len	j_gene	d_gene	CDR3nt	CDR3aa
TRBV9	-	15	TRBJ2-7	TRBD1	TGTGCCAGCAGCGTAGTTGGGACAGGATTCTACGAGCAGTACTTC	CASSVVGTGFYEQYF
TRBV7-8	-	16	TRBJ1-1	TRBD1	TGTGCCAGCAGCCACGGGACAGGGGGCGCGTCCACTGAAGCTTTCTTT	CASSHGTGGASTEAFF
TRBV13	-	14	TRBJ2-2	-	TGTGCCAGCAGCTTAGGCCGCGGGGTCGGGGAGCTGTTTTTT	CASSLGRGVGELFF
TRBV5-6	-	13	TRBJ1-4	-	TGTGCCAGCAGCCACCGACAGGTTGAAAAACTGTTTTTT	CASSHRQVEKLFF
TRBV5-1	-	16	TRBJ2-3	-	TGCGCCAGCAGCCTGCAGGCGGGACTTTCATCAGATACGCAGTATTTT	CASSLQAGLSSDTQYF
TRBV19	-	16	TRBJ2-5	TRBD1	TGTGCCAGTAGTATATCCCCGACAGGGGCCCAAGAGACCCAGTACTTC	CASSISPTGAQETQYF
TRBV6-5	-	15	TRBJ2-7	-	TGTGCCAGCAGCTTCTGGCGGGGCCCCTCCTACGAGCAGTACTTC	CASSFWRGPSYEQYF
TRBV6-5	-	14	TRBJ1-2	TRBD1	TGTGCCAGCAGTTACTTAGGGGGCTCCTATGGCTACACCTTC	CASSYLGGSYGYTF
TRBV3-1/TRBV3-2	-	14	TRBJ1-1	TRBD1	TGTGCCAGCAGCCATGGTACAGGGGTCACTGAAGCTTTCTTT	CASSHGTGVTEAFF
TRBV6-5	-	14	TRBJ2-7	TRBD2	TGTGCCAGCAGCTATACGACCGGGAGGGACGAGCAGTACTTC	CASSYTTGRDEQYF
TRBV19	-	15	TRBJ2-3	TRBD2	TGTGCCAGTCGAAGGACTAGCGGCTACACAGATACGCAGTATTTT	CASRRTSGYTDTQYF
TRBV7-8	-	16	TRBJ2-2	TRBD1	TGTGCCAGCAGCATCTATCCGGGACAGGGTATCGGGGAGCTGTTTTTT	CASSIYPGQGIGELFF
TRBV11-2	-	14	TRBJ1-4	-	TGTGCCAGCAGCCACGGGAGCTTTAATGAAAAACTGTTTTTT	CASSHGSFNEKLFF
TRBV3-1/TRBV3-2	many	12	TRBJ1-5	-	TGTGCCAGCAGCCTATCGAATCAGCCCCAGCATTTT	CASSLSNQPQHF
TRBV11-2	-	15	TRBJ1-6	TRBD1	TGTGCCAGCAGCTGGTGGACAGGTTCTAATTCACCCCTCCACTTT	CASSWWTGSNSPLHF
TRBV10-2	-	14	TRBJ2-7	-	TGCGCCAGCAGTGAGTTTCAGGGGAGATACGAGCAGTACTTC	CASSEFQGRYEQYF
TRBV2	-	13	TRBJ2-7	-	TGTGCCAGTACCGGGACGGGGGACCTCGAGCAGTACTTC	CASTGTGDLEQYF
TRBV19	-	19	TRBJ2-2	TRBD2	TGTGCCAGTCGCGAAGCCCGGACTAGCGGGGGAATCAACACCGGGGAGCTGTTTTTT	CASREARTSGGINTGELFF
TRBV5-4	-	14	TRBJ1-4	TRBD1	TGTGCCAGCAGCTCCAGGGGGCAGGAAGAAAAACTGTTTTTT	CASSSRGQEEKLFF
TRBV21-1	-	13	TRBJ1-1	-	TGTGCCAGCAGGTCCGGACACAGCACTGAAGCTTTCTTT	CASRSGHSTEAFF
TRBV19	-	16	TRBJ2-5	TRBD1	TGTGCCAGTAGTAAGGGACAGGCCTTGGGTCAAGAGACCCAGTACTTC	CASSKGQALGQETQYF
TRBV30	-	13	TRBJ2-3	-	TGTGCCTGTGGGCGGGCTAGCACAGATACGCAGTATTTT	CACGRASTDTQYF
TRBV18	-	14	TRBJ2-2	-	TGTGCCAGCTCACCAACCGGGAACACCGGGGAGCTGTTTTTT	CASSPTGNTGELFF
TRBV1	-	15	TRBJ1-5	-	TGCACCAGCAGCCTCGGGCCAGGGGCGAATCAGCCCCAGCATTTT	CTSSLGPGANQPQHF
TRBV5-4	-	13	TRBJ2-7	-	TGTGCCAGCAGCTCGCAACACCTCTACGAGCAGTACTTC	CASSSQHLYEQYF
TRBV2	-	13	TRBJ2-7	-	TGTGCCAGCAGGACCAGCGGATCCTACGAGCAGTACTTC	CASRTSGSYEQYF
TRBV10-1	-	12	TRBJ1-2	-	TGCGCCAGCAGTGATACAGTCTATGGCTACACCTTC	CASSDTVYGYTF
TRBV7-2	-	13	TRBJ2-1	-	TGTGCCAGCAGCTTAGTTGGCGGGGATGAGCAGTTCTTC	CASSLVGGDEQFF
TRBV9	-	13	TRBJ1-1	-	TGTGCCAGCAGCGTAGGAACGGGCACTGAAGCTTTCTTT	CASSVGTGTEAFF
TRBV6-5	-	12	TRBJ2-7	-	TGTGCCAGCAGTTACACGACAGCCGAGCAGTACTTC	CASSYTTAEQYF
TRBV20-1	-	18	TRBJ2-1	TRBD2	TGCAGTGCTAGTCGTGGACTAGCGGGGGAGCCTTCTGACAATGAGCAGTTCTTC	CSASRGLAGEPSDNEQFF
TRBV2	-	11	TRBJ2-7	-	TGTGCCAGCAGTTTCGTTTACGAGCAGTACTTC	CASSFVYEQYF
TRBV2	once	14	TRBJ1-2	-	TGTGCCAGCAGTAGGACAAGGAGGGGCTATGGCTACACCTTC	CASSRTRRGYGYTF
TRBV6-5	-	15	TRBJ1-3	TRBD1	TGTGCCAGCAGTTACAGGGGGCGGACTGGAAACACCATATATTTT	CASSYRGRTGNTIYF
TRBV4-3	-	13	TRBJ1-1	-	TGCGCCAGCAGCCAAGGGGCTTTCACTGAAGCTTTCTTT	CASSQGAFTEAFF
TRBV7-8	-	15	TRBJ1-5	TRBD1	TGTGCCAGCAGCTTAAGACAGGGGGCTCAACAGCCCCAGCATTTT	CASSLRQGAQQPQHF
TRBV7-6	-	17	TRBJ2-5	TRBD2	TGTGCCAGCAGCTTACTTTCATTAGCGGGGGGGAAGGAGACCCAGTACTTC	CASSLLSLAGGKETQYF
TRBV30	-	13	TRBJ1-3	-	TGTGCCAAACGACAGGAGCCTGGAAACACCATATATTTT	CAKRQEPGNTIYF
TRBV9	few	12	TRBJ1-2	-	TGTGCCAGCCACACCGCTAACTATGGCTACACCTTC	CASHTANYGYTF
TRBV6-2/TRBV6-3	-	16	TRBJ1-5	-	TGTGCCAGCAGTTACTCGCTGGCTGGGCCTTATCAGCCCCAGCATTTT	CASSYSLAGPYQPQHF
TRBV9	-	17	TRBJ1-2	TRBD1	TGTGCCAGCAGCGAGGGGTCCAGGGGGCTACCTAACTATGGCTACACCTTC	CASSEGSRGLPNYGYTF
TRBV19	many	14	TRBJ1-6	TRBD1	TGTGCCAGTGGACAGGGGCTCTATAATTCACCCCTCCACTTT	CASGQGLYNSPLHF
TRBV27	-	13	TRBJ1-1	-	TGTGCCAGCAGTTTATGGGGGCAAACTGAAGCTTTCTTT	CASSLWGQTEAFF
TRBV27	-	13	TRBJ1-4	TRBD1	TGTGCCAGTTTAGACAGGGTAAATGAAAAACTGTTTTTT	CASLDRVNEKLFF
TRBV19	-	18	TRBJ1-2	-	TGTGCCAGTAGTATTCTACCGGGAACAAAGGGGACTTACTATGGCTACACCTTC	CASSILPGTKGTYYGYTF
TRBV9	once	13	TRBJ2-7	TRBD2	TGTGCCAGCTCTCCCGGGGGGGGCTACGAGCAGTACTTC	CASSPGGGYEQYF
TRBV5-1	-	12	TRBJ1-3	-	TGCGCCAGCACGGACAGTGGAAACACCATATATTTT	CASTDSGNTIYF
TRBV2	-	15	TRBJ1-6	-	TGTGCCAGCAGTGATTACCGCGGACAGAATTCACCCCTCCACTTT	CASSDYRGQNSPLHF
TRBV15	-	12	TRBJ1-2	-	TGTGCCACCAGCAGAGGGACATATGGCTACACCTTC	CATSRGTYGYTF
TRBV27	-	14	TRBJ2-1	TRBD1	TGTGCCAGCAGTCCAGAGGGACAGCCCAATGAGCAGTTCTTC	CASSPEGQPNEQFF
TRBV30	-	13	TRBJ1-6	TRBD1	TGTGCCTGGAGGGGACAGGGGTATTCACCCCTCCACTTT	CAWRGQGYSPLHF